The subject of this entry is one T cell receptor beta chain. What it recognizes is unknown. The CDR3 end lies 3 residues beyond the end of the read and is filled in from the germline J gene. The protocol was immunoSEQ multiplex PCR, while the TCRdb copy is restricted to in-frame clones and leaves out a portion. The table lists 30,000 to 35,000 clones, with no singletons. The record originates from a study of T cell clonality in common variable immunodeficiency. The CDR3 is made up of 14 amino acids. In germline, CDR1 is SGHRS, CDR2 YFSETQ. The V segment lost 4 bases and the J segment 4 bases; nucleotides outside the gene matches: 6. Findings and limits, study-wide: Compared with controls, CVID subjects had fewer shared TCRbeta clones. TCRbeta clonality was increased in CVID versus healthy controls. What drives increased CVID clonality needs T cell subpopulation sequencing.

The sample was peripheral blood mononuclear cells. The clonotype comes from a person aged 18 to 69 in good health. This chain joins TRBV5-1 and TRBJ1-1; the match to TRBD1 covers 8 bases. CDR3 sequence: CASSEGQGGTEAFF. The CDR3 bases that were read are TGCGCCAGCAGCGAAGGACAGGGAGGCACTGAA.